This T cell receptor (beta chain) was identified in a study of regulatory T cells in long-lasting Graves disease. From germline, CDR1 is SNHLY and CDR2 FYNNEI. The CDR3 spans 17 residues. Described time point: newly diagnosed GD, antithyroid drugs for less than 3 months. PBMCs provided the RNA from which the TCR library was made. Arm-PCR with iRepertoire HTBI primers amplified the CDR3 regions for these TCR beta libraries. MiXCR, run by TCRdb on the multiplex PCR reads, gives a single entry per CDR3 protein. The data hold about 320,000 distinct CDR3 sequences, with about 20% observed a single time. This sequence was found in a female donor with Graves disease. The sequenced sample was peripheral blood mononuclear cells (PBMCs), obtained at new diagnosis, from a patient treated with antithyroid drugs. The gene calls are TRBV2 and TRBJ2-1, with D possibly being TRBD1 or TRBD2 (6 bases each). TRBJ2-5 explains the end of the DNA better; the J call may be wrong. CDR3 sequence (DNA): TGTGCCAGCAGCCCGGAGGGACAACCCCTTCTGGGGGAGACCCAGTACTTC. Encoded protein: CASSPEGQPLLGETQYF.